Given below is one TCR beta chain in context. As yet, its antigen is unknown. The method was immunoSEQ multiplex PCR; TCRdb's version includes in-frame clones alone and lacks a portion of them. Of around 140,000 clones listed, 70% to 85% are singletons. These data are taken from a study of cytotoxic CD8 clonotypes in ibrutinib-treated CLL. Study-level background: The subjects consisted of roughly ten relapsed/refractory and some 15 treatment-naive individuals, with approximately 17 IGHV unmutated. Overall, 25 or so responses were partial and 2 complete; following median approximately 73 months, roughly 15 patients stayed remitted and roughly twelve progressed. Sequencing produced an average of about 260,000 productive templates and under 100,000 productive rearrangements per sample. General observations from the study: Clonality measured at baseline exceeded age-matched healthy donors, tracking circulating CD8+ T-cell counts.

V shed 6 bases and J 3 bases; nucleotides not matched to a gene: 11. The CDR3 covers 15 residues. Germline V lookup: CDR1 MNHEY, CDR2 SVGAGI. The sequence derives from a human donor with chronic lymphocytic leukemia. Sequenced material: PBMCs, taken after 12 months of ibrutinib treatment. J is TRBJ2-7 and V is TRBV6-5; 7 bases line up with TRBD2. As DNA, the CDR3 is TGTGCCAGCAGCTGGAGTCAGGGAGGGATCTACGAGCAGTACTTC. Its protein product is CASSWSQGGIYEQYF.